This T cell receptor (beta chain) was observed in a study of shared clonotypes between healthy human individuals. Naivety among CD8 cells was defined by CD45RO negativity and positive CCR7 selection, thereby excluding terminally differentiated effector memory CD45RA+ cells. A deep-level run was used for the assay. Sequenced by immunoSEQ multiplex PCR; TCRdb stores in-frame clones only, minus some. The sample yields roughly 2,000,000 clones, over 85% seen once. The material sequenced was naive CD8+ T cells from PBMCs. This clonotype was obtained from a man younger than 35 in good health. Some clones in this sample may be carry-over from other donors' samples.

The CDR3 sequence is CATSRKRGQLNYGYTF. DNA of the CDR3: TGTGCCACCAGCAGGAAGAGGGGACAGCTCAACTATGGCTACACCTTC. The chain links TRBV15 to TRBJ1-2; TRBD1 aligns across 7 bases. J was trimmed by 2 bases and V by 3 bases; bases with no gene match: 9. This CDR3 contains 16 residues. Looked up from germline, CDR1 is LNHNV and CDR2 is YYDKDF (reference sequence).